Below are 12 T cell receptor beta chains sequenced from a single sample in a study of CD8 T cells in Susac syndrome. About 0.5 to 1 ug RNA was reverse transcribed with random hexamers. TCRdb processed the immunoSEQ multiplex PCR reads anew with MiXCR; each CDR3 protein has one entry. The data show 200,000 or so distinct CDR3 sequences, with nearly 95% seen just once and approximately 0.093% held by the top ten. Sequencing used CD4+ T cells from PBMCs. These receptors all come from a human donor with multiple sclerosis.

The chain employs TRBV7-3 and TRBJ2-7; D perhaps matches TRBD1 (6 bases). From germline, CDR1 is SGHTA and CDR2 FQGTGA. The germline V and J ends were trimmed by 1 base and 4 bases, with 14 bases remaining between them. The CDR3 length is 15 residues. This chain's CDR3 is CASSLSPGAGYEQYF. CDR3 nucleotides: TGTGCCAGCAGCTTAAGTCCAGGGGCAGGTTACGAGCAGTACTTC.

This rearrangement joins TRBV5-1 to TRBJ2-4; D is perhaps TRBD1 or TRBD2 (5 bases each). Germline lookup yields CDR1 SGHRS and CDR2 YFSETQ. The V end was cut by 0 bases, the J end by 4 bases, with 11 bases between. The CDR3 has 15 amino acids. As DNA, the CDR3 is TGCGCCAGCAGCTTGGACGGGACCGCAAAAAACATTCAGTACTTC. This codes for CASSLDGTAKNIQYF.

The chain is built from TRBV9 and TRBJ2-1, with 7 bases identical to TRBD2. The CDR3 consists of 13 residues. From germline, CDR1 is SGDLS and CDR2 YYNGEE. J was trimmed by 8 bases and V by 3 bases; bases with no gene match: 5. CDR3 nucleotide sequence: TGTGCCAGCAGCGCAGGACTAGGTGATGAGCAGTTCTTC. Amino acid sequence: CASSAGLGDEQFF.

The rearrangement uses TRBV6-1 and TRBJ2-1; 7 positions match TRBD2. Germline V gene lookup returns CDR1 MNHNS and CDR2 SASEGT. The CDR3 is made up of 16 amino acids. Trimming took 2 bases from V and 3 from J; bases not matched to a gene: 7. The CDR3 is CASSEFASGDYNEQFF. The CDR3 DNA follows: TGTGCCAGCAGTGAATTCGCCAGCGGGGACTACAATGAGCAGTTCTTC.

This chain connects TRBV4-1 to TRBJ2-2; TRBD1 agrees at 8 bases. CDR1 is MGHRA and CDR2 is YSYEKL in the germline V gene. After removal of 4 bases from V and 4 bases from J, the junction contained 8 bases not matched to a gene. The CDR3 is 16 amino acids. CDR3 region: CASSRGPGTGTGELFF. In DNA, the CDR3 is TGCGCCAGCAGCCGAGGACCCGGGACAGGCACCGGGGAGCTGTTTTTT.

The rearrangement uses TRBV29-1 and TRBJ2-7; 7 nucleotides agree with TRBD2. Germline V gives CDR1 SQVTM, CDR2 ANQGSEA. The CDR3 loop spans 15 amino acids. V lost 7 bases to trimming and J lost 4 bases; unmatched junction nucleotides: 16. This chain's CDR3 is CSASGEGSGAYEQYF. The CDR3 DNA follows: TGCAGCGCGTCGGGGGAGGGGAGCGGGGCTTACGAGCAGTACTTC.

This clonotype turned up a few times. V gene TRBV29-1 combines with J gene TRBJ2-5; D uncertain. Trimming pared 4 bases from V and 2 bases from J, leaving 8 bases between. The length of the CDR3 is 12 residues. Germline assignment: CDR1 SQVTM and CDR2 ANQGSEA. The CDR3 DNA reads as TGCAGCGTTGGTGGCTTACAAGAGACCCAGTACTTC. It is translated as CSVGGLQETQYF.

This chain joins TRBV25-1 and TRBJ2-1, with D perhaps TRBD1 (5 bases). The V end was cut by 7 bases, the J end by 5 bases, with 12 bases between. Germline CDR1 and CDR2: MGHDK and SYGVNS. The CDR3 consists of 13 residues. The CDR3 nucleotides read TGTGCCAGCAAAGGGGCAGACAACAATGAGCAGTTCTTC. Protein sequence: CASKGADNNEQFF. The full variable domain, in which reference TRBV25-1 and TRBJ2-1 provide the parts outside the CDR3, is EADIYQTPRYLVIGTGKKITLECSQTMGHDKMYWYQQDPGMELHLIHYSYGVNSTEKGDLSSESTVSRIRTEHFPLTLESARPSHTSQYLCASKGADNNEQFFGPGTRLTVL.

V usage is TRBV14 and J usage is TRBJ2-7, with D unclear. The CDR3 loop spans 12 amino acids. V lost 3 bases and J lost 3, with 6 bases in between. Per germline, CDR1 SGHDN and CDR2 FVKESK. The CDR3 nucleotides are TGTGCCAGCAGCCAGGCCGACTACGAGCAGTACTTC. As protein: CASSQADYEQYF.

CDR3 DNA sequence: TGTGCCTGGAGCCCACGGGGGGCCAATCAGCCCCAGCATTTT. Its protein product is CAWSPRGANQPQHF. This chain joins TRBV30 and TRBJ1-5, with D tentatively TRBD1 (6 bases). With 3 bases removed from V and 3 bases from J, the gap between germline ends came to 12 bases. Germline V gene sequence: CDR1 GTSNPN, CDR2 SVGIG (reference sequence). The length of the CDR3 is 14 residues.

This chain links TRBV12-3 or TRBV12-4 with TRBJ1-5; D gene ambiguous. Trimming stripped 3 bases from V and 2 bases from J, with 14 bases between. CDR3 size: 16 residues. CDR3 loop: CASSFSRRSGNQPQHF. The CDR3 DNA follows: TGTGCCAGCAGTTTTTCGAGAAGGTCAGGCAATCAGCCCCAGCATTTT.

This rearrangement joins TRBV9 to TRBJ1-1; D gene ambiguous. The germline V gene has CDR1 SGDLS and CDR2 YYNGEE. There are 15 residues in the CDR3. V was clipped by 0 bases and J by 7 bases, with 16 bases between them. The chain's CDR3 is CASSVGASSSVEAFF. The CDR3 DNA sequence: TGTGCCAGCAGCGTAGGTGCATCCTCGTCAGTTGAAGCTTTCTTT. Filled out from reference TRBV9 and TRBJ1-1, the complete variable domain reads DSGVTQTPKHLITATGQRVTLRCSPRSGDLSVYWYQQSLDQGLQFLIQYYNGEERAKGNILERFSAQQFPDLHSELNLSSLELGDSALYFCASSVGASSSVEAFFGQGTRLTVV.